This T cell receptor (beta chain) is drawn from a study of human T cells and chemical hapten exposure. Researchers extracted total RNA from unfractionated whole blood. This clonotype was recorded at least ten times. TCRdb called the 5' RACE reads again in MiXCR, with one record for every CDR3 protein. The sample records 110,000 to 150,000 distinct CDR3 sequences, 4.1% being singletons. Losses at the gene ends were 4 bases for V and 9 bases for J; bases not matched to a gene: 14. The CDR3 runs 16 residues. Germline V gene sequence: CDR1 SGHTA, CDR2 FQGNSA. This clonotype was sampled from a female donor in good health. The chain uses TRBV7-2 and TRBJ2-3; 9 nucleotides align to TRBD2. Here the CDR3 reads CASSYPSGGGAGTQYF. The CDR3 bases are TGTGCCAGCAGCTACCCATCCGGCGGGGGGGCTGGGACGCAGTATTTT.